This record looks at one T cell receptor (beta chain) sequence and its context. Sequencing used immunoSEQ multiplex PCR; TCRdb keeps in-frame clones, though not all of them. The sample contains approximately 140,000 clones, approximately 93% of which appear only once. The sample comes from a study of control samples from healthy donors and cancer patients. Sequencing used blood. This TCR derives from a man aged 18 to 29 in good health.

CDR3 sequence reads: CASSVGWGQGYEQYF. In DNA form, the CDR3 reads TGTGCCAGCAGCGTAGGTTGGGGGCAGGGTTACGAGCAGTACTTC. The V and J genes are TRBV9 and TRBJ2-7; D is possibly TRBD1 (6 bases). The germline gives CDR1 SGDLS, CDR2 YYNGEE. The CDR3 consists of 15 residues. V was cut by 0 bases and J by 4 bases, with 14 bases left in between.